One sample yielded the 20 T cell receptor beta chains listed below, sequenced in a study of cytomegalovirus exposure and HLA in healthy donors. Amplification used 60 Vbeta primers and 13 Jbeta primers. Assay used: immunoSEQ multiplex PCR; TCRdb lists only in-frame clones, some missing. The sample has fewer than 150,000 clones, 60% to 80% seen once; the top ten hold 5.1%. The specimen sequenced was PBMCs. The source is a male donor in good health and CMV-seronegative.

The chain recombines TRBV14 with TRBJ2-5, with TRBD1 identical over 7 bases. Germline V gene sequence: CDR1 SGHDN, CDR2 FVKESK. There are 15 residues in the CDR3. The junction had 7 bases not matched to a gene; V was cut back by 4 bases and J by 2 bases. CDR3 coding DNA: TGTGCCAGCAGCCCTCAGAACAGGGGTCAAGAGACCCAGTACTTC. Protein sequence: CASSPQNRGQETQYF.

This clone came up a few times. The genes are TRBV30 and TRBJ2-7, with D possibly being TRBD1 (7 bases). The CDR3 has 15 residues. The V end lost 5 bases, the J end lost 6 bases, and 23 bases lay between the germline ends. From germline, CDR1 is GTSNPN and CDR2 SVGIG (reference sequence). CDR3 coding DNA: TGTGCCTGGTCGACAGGGCGGGGTGGAGGTCGCGAGCAGTACTTC. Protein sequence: CAWSTGRGGGREQYF. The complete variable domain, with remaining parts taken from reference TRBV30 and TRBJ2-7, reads SQTIHQWPATLVQPVGSPLSLECTVEGTSNPNLYWYRQAAGRGLQLLFYSVGIGQISSEVPQNLSASRPQDRQFILSSKKLLLSDSGFYLCAWSTGRGGGREQYFGPGTRLTVT.

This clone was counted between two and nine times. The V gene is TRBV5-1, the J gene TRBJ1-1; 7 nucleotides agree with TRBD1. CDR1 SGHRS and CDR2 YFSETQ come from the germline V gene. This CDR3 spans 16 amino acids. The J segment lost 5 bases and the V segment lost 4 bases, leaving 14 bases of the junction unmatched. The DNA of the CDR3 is TGCGCCAGCAGCGCTGGGACAGCCGGGTCGTCTACTGAAGCTTTCTTT. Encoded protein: CASSAGTAGSSTEAFF.

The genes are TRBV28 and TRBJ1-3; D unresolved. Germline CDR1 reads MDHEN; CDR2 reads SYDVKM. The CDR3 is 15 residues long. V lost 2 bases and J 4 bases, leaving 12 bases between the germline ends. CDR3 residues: CASSLPTAAGNTIYF. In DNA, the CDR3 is TGTGCCAGCAGTTTACCAACAGCCGCCGGAAACACCATATATTTT. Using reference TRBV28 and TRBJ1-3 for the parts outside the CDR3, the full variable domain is DVKVTQSSRYLVKRTGEKVFLECVQDMDHENMFWYRQDPGLGLRLIYFSYDVKMKEKGDIPEGYSVSREKKERFSLILESASTNQTSMYLCASSLPTAAGNTIYFGEGSWLTVV.

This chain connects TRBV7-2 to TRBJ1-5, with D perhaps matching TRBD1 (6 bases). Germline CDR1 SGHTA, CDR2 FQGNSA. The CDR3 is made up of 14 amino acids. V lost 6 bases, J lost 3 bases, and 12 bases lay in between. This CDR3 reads CASSSTGSNQPQHF. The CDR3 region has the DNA TGTGCCAGCAGTTCTACAGGGTCCAATCAGCCCCAGCATTTT.

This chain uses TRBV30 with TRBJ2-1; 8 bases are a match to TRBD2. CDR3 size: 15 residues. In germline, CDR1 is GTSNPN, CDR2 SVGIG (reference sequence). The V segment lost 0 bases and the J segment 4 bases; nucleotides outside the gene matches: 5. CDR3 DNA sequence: TGTGCCTGGAGTGTAGGGGTAGCGGGGTACAATGAGCAGTTCTTC. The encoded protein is CAWSVGVAGYNEQFF.

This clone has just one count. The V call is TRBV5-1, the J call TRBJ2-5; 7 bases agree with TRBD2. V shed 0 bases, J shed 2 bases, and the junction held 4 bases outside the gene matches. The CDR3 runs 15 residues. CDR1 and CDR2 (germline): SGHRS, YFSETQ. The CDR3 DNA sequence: TGCGCCAGCAGCTTGGCTACTAGCGATCAAGAGACCCAGTACTTC. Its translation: CASSLATSDQETQYF.

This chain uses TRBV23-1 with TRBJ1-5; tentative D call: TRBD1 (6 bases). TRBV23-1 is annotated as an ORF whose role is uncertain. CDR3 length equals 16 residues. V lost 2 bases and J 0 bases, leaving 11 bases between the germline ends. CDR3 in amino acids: CASSQTGPLSNQPQHF. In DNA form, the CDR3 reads TGCGCCAGCAGTCAAACAGGGCCCCTTAGCAATCAGCCCCAGCATTTT.

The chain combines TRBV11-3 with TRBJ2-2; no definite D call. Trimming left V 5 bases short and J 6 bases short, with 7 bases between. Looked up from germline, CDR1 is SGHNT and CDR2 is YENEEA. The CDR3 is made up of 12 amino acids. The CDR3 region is CASSHGSGELFF. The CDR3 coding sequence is TGTGCCAGCAGCCACGGTTCCGGGGAGCTGTTTTTT.

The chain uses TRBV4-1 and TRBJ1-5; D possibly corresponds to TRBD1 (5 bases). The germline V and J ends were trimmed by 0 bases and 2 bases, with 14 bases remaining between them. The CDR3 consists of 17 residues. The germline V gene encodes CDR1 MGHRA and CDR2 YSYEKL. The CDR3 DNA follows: TGCGCCAGCAGCCAAGATTTGGAGGGGTATGGCAATCAGCCCCAGCATTTT. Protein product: CASSQDLEGYGNQPQHF.

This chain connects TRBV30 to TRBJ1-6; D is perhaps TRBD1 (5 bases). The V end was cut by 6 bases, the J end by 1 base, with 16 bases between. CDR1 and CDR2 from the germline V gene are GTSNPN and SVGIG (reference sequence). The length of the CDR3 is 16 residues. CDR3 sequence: CACGTGSESYNSPLHF. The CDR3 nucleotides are TGTGCCTGTGGGACTGGGAGTGAGTCCTATAATTCACCCCTCCACTTT.

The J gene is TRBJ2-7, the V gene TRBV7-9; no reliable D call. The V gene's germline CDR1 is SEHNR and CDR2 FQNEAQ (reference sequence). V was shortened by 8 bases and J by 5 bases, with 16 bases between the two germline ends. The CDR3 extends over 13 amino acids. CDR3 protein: CASQPELQNEQYF. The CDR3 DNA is TGTGCCAGCCAACCGGAACTACAAAACGAGCAGTACTTC. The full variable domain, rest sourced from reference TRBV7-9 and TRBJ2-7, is DTGVSQNPRHKITKRGQNVTFRCDPISEHNRLYWYRQTLGQGPEFLTYFQNEAQLEKSRLLSDRFSAERPKGSFSTLEIQRTEQGDSAMYLCASQPELQNEQYFGPGTRLTVT.

CDR3 nucleotide sequence: TGCAGCGTTCGCCAGGACTACAATGAGCAGTTCTTC. This sequence encodes CSVRQDYNEQFF. The rearrangement links TRBV29-1 to TRBJ2-1; D remains ambiguous. CDR3 length equals 12 residues. V was shortened by 5 bases and J by 3 bases, with 8 bases between the two germline ends. Germline CDR1 is SQVTM and CDR2 is ANQGSEA.

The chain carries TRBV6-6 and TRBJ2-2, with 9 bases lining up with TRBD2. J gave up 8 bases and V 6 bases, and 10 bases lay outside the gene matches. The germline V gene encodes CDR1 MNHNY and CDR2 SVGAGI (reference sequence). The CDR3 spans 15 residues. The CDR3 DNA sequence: TGTGCCAGCAGCCTTGAGCGGGGGGCGGGAGGGGAGCTGTTTTTT. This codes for CASSLERGAGGELFF.

The DNA for the CDR3 is TGTGCCATCAGGACGAAAAAGGGGGGCTACACCTTC. Residues: CAIRTKKGGYTF. The gene calls are TRBV28 and TRBJ1-2; TRBD1 might be the D (5 bases). Looked up from germline, CDR1 is MDHEN and CDR2 is SYDVKM. This CDR3 has 12 residues. The V end was cut by 10 bases, the J end by 8 bases, with 17 bases between.

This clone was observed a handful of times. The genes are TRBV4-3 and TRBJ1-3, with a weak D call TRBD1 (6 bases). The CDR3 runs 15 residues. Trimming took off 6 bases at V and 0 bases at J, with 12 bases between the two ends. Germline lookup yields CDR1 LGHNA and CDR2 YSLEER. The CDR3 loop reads CASSSSGASGNTIYF. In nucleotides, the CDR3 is TGCGCCAGCAGTTCCTCAGGGGCCTCTGGAAACACCATATATTTT.

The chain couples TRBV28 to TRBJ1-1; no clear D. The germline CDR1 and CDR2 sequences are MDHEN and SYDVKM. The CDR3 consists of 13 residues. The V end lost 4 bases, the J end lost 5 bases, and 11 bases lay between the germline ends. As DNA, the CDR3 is TGTGCCAGCAGTTACGATATGAGTACTGAAGCTTTCTTT. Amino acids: CASSYDMSTEAFF.

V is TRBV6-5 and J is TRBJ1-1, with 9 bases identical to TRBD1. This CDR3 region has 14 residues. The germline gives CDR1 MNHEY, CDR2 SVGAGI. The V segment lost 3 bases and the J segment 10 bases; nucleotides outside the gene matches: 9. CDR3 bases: TGTGCCAGCAGTTATGACAGGGGGAGGGTTGGAGCTTTCTTT. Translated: CASSYDRGRVGAFF.

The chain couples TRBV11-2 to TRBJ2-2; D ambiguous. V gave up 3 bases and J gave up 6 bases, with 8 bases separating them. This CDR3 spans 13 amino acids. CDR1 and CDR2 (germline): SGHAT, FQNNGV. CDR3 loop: CASSFFNPGELFF. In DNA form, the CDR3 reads TGTGCCAGCAGCTTCTTTAATCCCGGGGAGCTGTTTTTT.

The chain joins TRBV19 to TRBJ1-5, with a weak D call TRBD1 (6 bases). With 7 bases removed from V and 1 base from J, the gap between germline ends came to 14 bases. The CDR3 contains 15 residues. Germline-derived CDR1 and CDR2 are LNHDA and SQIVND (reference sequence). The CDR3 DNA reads TGTGCCAGTACCTATACAGGGCTCAGCAATCAGCCCCAGCATTTT. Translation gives CASTYTGLSNQPQHF. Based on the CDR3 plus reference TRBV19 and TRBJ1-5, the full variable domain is DGGITQSPKYLFRKEGQNVTLSCEQNLNHDAMYWYRQDPGQGLRLIYYSQIVNDFQKGDIAEGYSVSREKKESFPLTVTSAQKNPTAFYLCASTYTGLSNQPQHFGDGTRLSIL.